Listed here are 4 T cell receptor beta chains from one sample, sequenced in a study of chemoradiotherapy in HPV16-positive cancers. Clones were sequenced by immunoSEQ multiplex PCR, and TCRdb holds only the in-frame ones, with some missing. The sample lists 3,000 to 5,000 clones, 60% to 80% occurring once. Sample acquisition took place from a patient who underwent chemoradiotherapy. The source is a human donor with HPV-associated anogenital cancer.

This clone was seen a handful of times. The chain joins TRBV5-1 to TRBJ2-3; 9 nucleotides line up with TRBD1. Looked up from germline, CDR1 is SGHRS and CDR2 is YFSETQ. After removal of 6 bases from V and 5 bases from J, the junction contained 7 bases not matched to a gene. The CDR3 spans 14 residues. CDR3 sequence (DNA): TGCGCCAGCAACTTACAGGGGGCCGGAGATACGCAGTATTTT. Its protein is CASNLQGAGDTQYF. Combining the CDR3 with reference TRBV5-1 and TRBJ2-3 gives the whole variable domain KAGVTQTPRYLIKTRGQQVTLSCSPISGHRSVSWYQQTPGQGLQFLFEYFSETQRNKGNFPGRFSGRQFSNSRSEMNVSTLELGDSALYLCASNLQGAGDTQYFGPGTRLTVL.

The sample holds a few counts of this clone. The CDR3 here is CASSPSGGRYEQYF. The CDR3, as DNA: TGTGCCAGCAGCCCTAGTGGGGGTAGGTACGAGCAGTACTTC. V usage is TRBV5-4 and J usage is TRBJ2-7; the D call may be TRBD1 or TRBD2 (5 bases each). The germline V and J ends were trimmed by 4 bases and 4 bases, with 15 bases remaining between them. There are 14 residues in the CDR3. CDR1 and CDR2 from the germline V gene are SGHNT and YYREEE (reference sequence).

The V gene is TRBV30, the J gene TRBJ1-4; D unresolved. Deletions cut 2 bases from V and 2 bases from J, with 12 bases between. The germline V gene encodes CDR1 GTSNPN and CDR2 SVGIG (reference sequence). This CDR3 region has 15 residues. CDR3 residues: CAWSPRTYTNEKLFF. DNA of the CDR3: TGTGCCTGGAGTCCACGGACGTATACTAATGAAAAACTGTTTTTT.

V usage is TRBV9 and J usage is TRBJ1-1; TRBD1 might be the D (5 bases). Deletions cut 0 bases from V and 3 bases from J, with 6 bases between. CDR1 SGDLS and CDR2 YYNGEE come from the germline V gene. CDR3 size: 13 residues. The CDR3 DNA is TGTGCCAGCAGCGTAGGGGGGGACACTGAAGCTTTCTTT. Its translation: CASSVGGDTEAFF.